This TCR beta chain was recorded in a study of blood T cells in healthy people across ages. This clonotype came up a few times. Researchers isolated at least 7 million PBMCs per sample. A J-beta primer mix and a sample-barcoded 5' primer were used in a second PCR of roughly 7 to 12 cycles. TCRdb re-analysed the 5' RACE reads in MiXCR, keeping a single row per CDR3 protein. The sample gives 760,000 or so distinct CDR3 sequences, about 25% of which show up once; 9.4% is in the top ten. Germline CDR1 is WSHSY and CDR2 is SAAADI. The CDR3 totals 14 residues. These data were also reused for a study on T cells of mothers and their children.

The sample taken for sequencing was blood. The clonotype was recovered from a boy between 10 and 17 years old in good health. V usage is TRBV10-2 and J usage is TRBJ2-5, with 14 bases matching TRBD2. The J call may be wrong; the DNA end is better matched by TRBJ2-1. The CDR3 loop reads CAIRLAGGPQEQFF. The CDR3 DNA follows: TGCGCCATACGACTAGCGGGAGGGCCTCAAGAGCAGTTCTTC.